Listed below are T cell receptor beta chains from one sample, sequenced in a study of blood T cell repertoires in COVID-19. The repertoire was sequenced with immunoSEQ multiplex PCR; TCRdb's copy has only in-frame clones and lacks some. Of tens of thousands of clones in the sample, under 90% were seen once. Sequencing was performed on peripheral blood. The receptors stem from a woman at least 80 years old with COVID-19, enrolled during active disease. Each CDR3 is given with its conserved first and last residue. The D gene is left open where the match is weak. Size values are once, few and many counts, or a class for expanded clones, and some rows have none.

j_call v_call d_call clone_size cdr3_nt cdr3_aa
TRBJ2-1 TRBV5-5 TRBD2 . TGTGCCAGCAGCGAAAGGACACTCGGCGGCCTTAGCGGGAGAAATGAGCAGTTCTTC CASSERTLGGLSGRNEQFF
TRBJ2-7 TRBV24-1 . once TGTGCCACCACCGAGGGGGGGAGAGAGGGAAGCTACGAGCAGTACTTC CATTEGGREGSYEQYF
TRBJ1-2 TRBV28 . . TGTGCCAGCAGTGCGAGATATGGCTACACCTTC CASSARYGYTF
TRBJ2-2 TRBV28 TRBD2 few TGTGCCAGCAGAATAGCGGGAGGCGTTACCGGGGAGCTGTTTTTT CASRIAGGVTGELFF
TRBJ2-7 TRBV3-1/TRBV3-2 . . TGTGCCAGCGGGCTCCAGCAGGTTCCCTACGAGCAGTACTTC CASGLQQVPYEQYF
TRBJ1-4 TRBV28 TRBD1 once TGTGCCAGCAGCCTCACACAGGGGGCGACTAATGAAAAACTGTTTTTT CASSLTQGATNEKLFF
TRBJ2-5 TRBV6-5 TRBD2 once TGTGCCAGCGGGACTAGCGGGGTAAGGGAAGAGACCCAGTACTTC CASGTSGVREETQYF
TRBJ1-6 TRBV6-2/TRBV6-3 . once TGTGCCAGCAGTTACGACACGCGGGGATCACCCCTCCACTTT CASSYDTRGSPLHF
TRBJ2-7 TRBV11-2 TRBD1 . TGTGCCAGCAGCTGGGGACAGGGTAACGAGCAGTACTTC CASSWGQGNEQYF
TRBJ2-3 TRBV7-3 . . TGTGCCAGCAGCTTAGGACAACGCGATACGCAGTATTTT CASSLGQRDTQYF
TRBJ2-6 TRBV19 . few TGTGCCAGTAAAGGCAGGGGTGGGGCCAACGTCCTGACTTTC CASKGRGGANVLTF
TRBJ2-7 TRBV4-1 . . TGCGCCAGCAGCCAAGACAACGTATTATTGCGCGAGCAGTACTTC CASSQDNVLLREQYF
TRBJ1-4 TRBV2 . . TGTGCCAGCAGTGTAGAACAACAGACAAAACTGTTTTTT CASSVEQQTKLFF
TRBJ1-1 TRBV2 . . TGTGCCAGCAGTGAAGGGCAGGGGAGTTACACTGAAGCTTTCTTT CASSEGQGSYTEAFF
TRBJ1-3 TRBV5-1 . . TGCGCCAGCAGCTTAAACTCAGGGTTGTCAGGAAACACCATATATTTT CASSLNSGLSGNTIYF
TRBJ2-5 TRBV7-9 TRBD2 . TGTGCCAGCAGCTTGCTCGGGGGGGCCCAGGACCCCCAGTACTTC CASSLLGGAQDPQYF
TRBJ1-5 TRBV19 . . TGTGCCAGTAGGGTAGAAATACAGGCGACTCAGCCCCAGCATTTT CASRVEIQATQPQHF
TRBJ1-1 TRBV19 . . TGTGCCAGCAGTCCCGACACGGGGGAAGCTTTCTTT CASSPDTGEAFF
TRBJ2-1 TRBV7-9 TRBD2 few TGTGCCAGCAGCTTCCGCGGGAGTACCAATGAGCAGTTCTTC CASSFRGSTNEQFF
TRBJ2-1 TRBV5-6 . . TGTGCCAGCAGCTTTTTATCAGGGGTCTACAATGAGCAGTTCTTC CASSFLSGVYNEQFF
TRBJ2-7 TRBV7-9 . . TGTGCCAGCAGCTTAGAGGGGACTGGCTACGAGCAGTACTTC CASSLEGTGYEQYF
TRBJ2-1 TRBV12-3/TRBV12-4 . . TGTGCCAGCGGTCTATCCAAATACAATGAGCAGTTCTTC CASGLSKYNEQFF
TRBJ2-1 TRBV5-5 . . TGTGCCAGCAGCTTGCAACAGGTAGGGAATGAGCAGTTCTTC CASSLQQVGNEQFF
TRBJ1-4 TRBV5-1 . . TGCGCCAGCAGCCAGGGGGAAAAACTGTTTTTT CASSQGEKLFF
TRBJ1-4 TRBV9 TRBD1 . TGTGCCAGCAGCGTAGGAGGACAGGGGGCTAATGAAAAACTGTTTTTT CASSVGGQGANEKLFF
TRBJ2-7 TRBV2 TRBD2 . TGTGCCAGTGGGACTAGCGGGATTGGGGAGCAGTACTTC CASGTSGIGEQYF
TRBJ1-1 TRBV3-1/TRBV3-2 . . TGTGCCAGCAGCCAAGCTTACAGGGTGCACACTGAAGCTTTCTTT CASSQAYRVHTEAFF
TRBJ2-5 TRBV5-1 TRBD2 . TGCGCCAGCAGCTTGACAGCGGGAAGCCTCCAAGAGACCCAGTACTTC CASSLTAGSLQETQYF
TRBJ1-6 TRBV30 TRBD1 . TGTGCCTGGAGTGTACGACCGAGGACAGGGGCAAGCTCCTATAATTCACCCCTCCACTTT CAWSVRPRTGASSYNSPLHF
TRBJ2-2 TRBV3-1/TRBV3-2 . . TGTGCCAGCAGCCTGGGACATTTGAACACCGGGGAGCTGTTTTTT CASSLGHLNTGELFF
TRBJ2-7 TRBV7-6 TRBD1 . TGTGCCAGCAGCTTAGAGCAGGGGGTTGAGCAGTACTTC CASSLEQGVEQYF
TRBJ2-4 TRBV5-1 . . TGCGCCAGCAGCTTAGGCGAGGGAATTCAGTACTTC CASSLGEGIQYF
TRBJ2-7 TRBV5-6 . . TGTGCCAGCAGCCCCGGGTATCGCGTCCGGGGCGAGCAGTACTTC CASSPGYRVRGEQYF
TRBJ2-1 TRBV28 TRBD1 . TGTGCCAGCAGGGGGACAGGGAGAACCAATGAGCAGTTCTTC CASRGTGRTNEQFF
TRBJ2-1 TRBV24-1 TRBD2 . TGTGCCACCAGTGATCGGGGGGGGCCCTACAATGAGCAGTTCTTC CATSDRGGPYNEQFF
TRBJ1-6 TRBV5-4 . . TGTGCCAGCAGCTCCCAGGTGCGCTCCTATAATTCACCCCTCCACTTT CASSSQVRSYNSPLHF
TRBJ2-3 TRBV7-9 . . TGTGCCAGCAGCTCCGGGGTGGCCCCGGCGCAGTATTTT CASSSGVAPAQYF
TRBJ2-7 TRBV9 . . TGTGCCAGCAGCCGGGACTTTGGGGACTCCTACGAGCAGTACTTC CASSRDFGDSYEQYF
TRBJ2-7 TRBV28 TRBD1 . TGTGCCAGCAGCCAGGGACAGTCCTACGAGCAGTACTTC CASSQGQSYEQYF
TRBJ2-3 TRBV10-3 . . TGTGCCAGCAGGCACGATTCCGGTAGCCCTGATACGCAGTATTTT CASRHDSGSPDTQYF
TRBJ1-2 TRBV28 . . TGTGCCAGCAAGATGCCCGGGACTCAACTTGATGGCTACACCTTC CASKMPGTQLDGYTF